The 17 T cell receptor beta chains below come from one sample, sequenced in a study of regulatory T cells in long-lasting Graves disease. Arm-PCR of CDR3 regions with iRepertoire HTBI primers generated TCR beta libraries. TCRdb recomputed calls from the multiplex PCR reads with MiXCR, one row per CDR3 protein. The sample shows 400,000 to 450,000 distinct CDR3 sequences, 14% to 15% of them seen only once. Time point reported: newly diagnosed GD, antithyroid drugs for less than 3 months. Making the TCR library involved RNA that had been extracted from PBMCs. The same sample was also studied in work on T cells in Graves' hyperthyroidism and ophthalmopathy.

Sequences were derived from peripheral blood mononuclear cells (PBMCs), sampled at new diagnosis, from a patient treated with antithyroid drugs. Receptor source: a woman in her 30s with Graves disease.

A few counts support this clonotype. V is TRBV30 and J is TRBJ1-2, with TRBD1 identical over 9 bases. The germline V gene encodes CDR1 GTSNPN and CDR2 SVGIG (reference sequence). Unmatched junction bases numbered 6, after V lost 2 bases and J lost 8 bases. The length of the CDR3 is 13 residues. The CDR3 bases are TGTGCCTGGAGTACGGACAGGGGCGGCGGCTACACCTTC. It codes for CAWSTDRGGGYTF.

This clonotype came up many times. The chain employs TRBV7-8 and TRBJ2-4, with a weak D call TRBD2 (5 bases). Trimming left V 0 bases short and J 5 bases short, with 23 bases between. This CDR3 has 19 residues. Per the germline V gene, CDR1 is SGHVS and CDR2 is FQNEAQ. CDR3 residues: CASSLASGYLVQDENIQYF. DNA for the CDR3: TGTGCCAGCAGCTTAGCGTCGGGATACCTGGTGCAGGACGAAAACATTCAGTACTTC.

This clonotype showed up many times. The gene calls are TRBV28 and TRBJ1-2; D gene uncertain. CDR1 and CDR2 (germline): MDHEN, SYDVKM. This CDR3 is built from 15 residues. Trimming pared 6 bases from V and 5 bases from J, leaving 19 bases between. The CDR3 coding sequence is TGTGCCAGCAGCCCTCAAGGCGGACGAACTTATGGCTACACCTTC. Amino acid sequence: CASSPQGGRTYGYTF.

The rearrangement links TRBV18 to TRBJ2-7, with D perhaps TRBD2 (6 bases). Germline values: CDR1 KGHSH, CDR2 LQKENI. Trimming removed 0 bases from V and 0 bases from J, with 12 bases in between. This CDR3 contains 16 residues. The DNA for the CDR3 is TGTGCCAGCTCACCACCCCTAGCGACTGGCTCCTACGAGCAGTACTTC. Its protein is CASSPPLATGSYEQYF.

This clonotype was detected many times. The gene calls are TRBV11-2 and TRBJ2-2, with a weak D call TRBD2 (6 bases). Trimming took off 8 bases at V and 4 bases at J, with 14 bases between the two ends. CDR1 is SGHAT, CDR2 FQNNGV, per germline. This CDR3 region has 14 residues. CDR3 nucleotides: TGTGCCAGCCGCAGGCGAGCGGGCACCGGGGAGCTGTTTTTT. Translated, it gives CASRRRAGTGELFF.

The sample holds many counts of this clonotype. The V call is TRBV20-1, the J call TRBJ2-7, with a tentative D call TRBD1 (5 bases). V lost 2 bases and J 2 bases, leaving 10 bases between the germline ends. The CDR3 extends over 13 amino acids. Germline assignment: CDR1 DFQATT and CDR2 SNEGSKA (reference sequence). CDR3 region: CSARKAGTYEQYF. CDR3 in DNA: TGCAGTGCTAGAAAGGCAGGGACCTACGAGCAGTACTTC.

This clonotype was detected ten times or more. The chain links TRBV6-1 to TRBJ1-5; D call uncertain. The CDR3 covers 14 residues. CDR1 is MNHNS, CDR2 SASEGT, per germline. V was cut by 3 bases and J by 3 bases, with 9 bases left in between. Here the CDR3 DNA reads TGTGCCAGCAGTGACAGTCCCTTCAATCAGCCCCAGCATTTT. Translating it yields CASSDSPFNQPQHF.

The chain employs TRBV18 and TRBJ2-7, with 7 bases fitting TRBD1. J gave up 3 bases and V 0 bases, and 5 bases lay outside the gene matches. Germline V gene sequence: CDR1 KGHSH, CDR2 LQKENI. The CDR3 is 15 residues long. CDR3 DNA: TGTGCCAGCTCACCACCGGACAGGTTGCTCTACGAGCAGTACTTC. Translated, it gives CASSPPDRLLYEQYF.

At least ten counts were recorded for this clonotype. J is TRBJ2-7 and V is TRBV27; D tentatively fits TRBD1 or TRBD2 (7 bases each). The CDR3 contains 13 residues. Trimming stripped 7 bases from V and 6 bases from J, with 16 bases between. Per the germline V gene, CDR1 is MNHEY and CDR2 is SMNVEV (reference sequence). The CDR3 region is CASTKGQRGEQYF. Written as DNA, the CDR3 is TGTGCCAGCACCAAGGGACAGCGGGGCGAGCAGTACTTC.

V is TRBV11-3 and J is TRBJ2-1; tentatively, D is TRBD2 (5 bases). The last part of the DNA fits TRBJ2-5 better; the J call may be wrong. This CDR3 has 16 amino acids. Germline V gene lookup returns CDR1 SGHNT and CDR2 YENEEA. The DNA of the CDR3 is TGTGCCAGCAGACACACCGGGATTAGCGTATTAGAGACCCAGTACTTC. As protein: CASRHTGISVLETQYF.

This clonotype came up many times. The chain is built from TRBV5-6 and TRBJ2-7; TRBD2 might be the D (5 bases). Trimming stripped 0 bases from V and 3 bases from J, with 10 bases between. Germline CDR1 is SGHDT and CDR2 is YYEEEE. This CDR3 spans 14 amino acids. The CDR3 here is CASSLGTGNYEQYF. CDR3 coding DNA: TGTGCCAGCAGCTTGGGGACGGGGAACTACGAGCAGTACTTC.

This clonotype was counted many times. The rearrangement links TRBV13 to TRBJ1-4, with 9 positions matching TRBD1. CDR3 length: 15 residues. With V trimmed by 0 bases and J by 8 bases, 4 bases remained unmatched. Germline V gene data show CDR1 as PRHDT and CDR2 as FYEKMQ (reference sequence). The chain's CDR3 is CASSLGQGAREKLFF. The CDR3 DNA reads TGTGCCAGCAGCTTAGGACAGGGGGCACGGGAAAAACTGTTTTTT. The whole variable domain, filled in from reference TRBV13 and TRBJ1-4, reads AAGVIQSPRHLIKEKRETATLKCYPIPRHDTVYWYQQGPGQDPQFLISFYEKMQSDKGSIPDRFSAQQFSDYHSELNMSSLELGDSALYFCASSLGQGAREKLFFGSGTQLSVL.

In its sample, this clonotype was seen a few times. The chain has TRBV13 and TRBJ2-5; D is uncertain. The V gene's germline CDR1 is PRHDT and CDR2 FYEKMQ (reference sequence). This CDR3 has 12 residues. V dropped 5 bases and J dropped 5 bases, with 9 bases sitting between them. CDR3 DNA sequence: TGTGCCAGCAGCACGAGTGATGAGACCCAGTACTTC. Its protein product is CASSTSDETQYF.

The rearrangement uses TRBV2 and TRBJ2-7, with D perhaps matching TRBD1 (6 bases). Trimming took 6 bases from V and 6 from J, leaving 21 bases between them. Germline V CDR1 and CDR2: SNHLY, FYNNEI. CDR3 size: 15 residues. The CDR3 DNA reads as TGTGCCAGCAGGCCGAATGGGGGCGCGAATCTCGAGCAGTACTTC. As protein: CASRPNGGANLEQYF. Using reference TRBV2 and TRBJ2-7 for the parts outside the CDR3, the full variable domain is EPEVTQTPSHQVTQMGQEVILRCVPISNHLYFYWYRQILGQKVEFLVSFYNNEISEKSEIFDDQFSVERPDGSNFTLKIRSTKLEDSAMYFCASRPNGGANLEQYFGPGTRLTVT.

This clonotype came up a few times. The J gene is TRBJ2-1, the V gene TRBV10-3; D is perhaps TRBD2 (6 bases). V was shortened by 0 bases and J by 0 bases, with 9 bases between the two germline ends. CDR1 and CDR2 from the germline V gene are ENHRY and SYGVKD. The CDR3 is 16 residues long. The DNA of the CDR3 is TGTGCCATCAGTGAGTCGGCGGGGTCCTCCTACAATGAGCAGTTCTTC. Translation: CAISESAGSSYNEQFF.

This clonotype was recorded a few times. The CDR3 nucleotides are TGTGCCAGCAGCCCAGTGACGGGACACAGAAACACCATATATTTT. Its translation: CASSPVTGHRNTIYF. The genes are TRBV12-3 or TRBV12-4 and TRBJ1-3; tentative D call: TRBD1 (6 bases). This CDR3 has 15 residues. Trimming removed 6 bases at V and 5 bases at J, with 17 bases between.

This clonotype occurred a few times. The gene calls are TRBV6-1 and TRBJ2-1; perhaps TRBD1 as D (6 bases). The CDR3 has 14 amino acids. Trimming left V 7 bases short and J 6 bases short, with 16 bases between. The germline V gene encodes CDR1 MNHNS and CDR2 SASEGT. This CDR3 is CASNDRLGGNEQFF. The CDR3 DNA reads TGTGCCAGCAACGATAGGCTAGGGGGCAATGAGCAGTTCTTC.